A selection of T cell receptor beta chains follows, all from one sample in a study of cytomegalovirus exposure and HLA in healthy donors. Assay used: immunoSEQ multiplex PCR; TCRdb lists only in-frame clones, some missing. The sample records over 150,000 clones, around 79% being singletons. The specimen was PBMCs. The receptors derive from a middle-aged woman in good health and CMV-seropositive. Both conserved end residues are part of each CDR3. D genes are given only for firm matches. Some rows mark clone size as missing; the rest say once, few, many or name a class of expanded clone.

DNA	CDR3	D	size	V	J
TGTGCCAGCAGCGAGCGGGAGTTGCAGTTCTTC	CASSERELQFF	TRBD2	NA	TRBV11-3	TRBJ2-1
TGCGCCAGCAGCCCCGACAGCCAAGAGACCCAGTACTTC	CASSPDSQETQYF	NA	NA	TRBV4-3	TRBJ2-5
TGTGCCAGCAGCCCCCGGACAGGGGGCGAAGTTCAGCCCCAGCATTTT	CASSPRTGGEVQPQHF	TRBD1	NA	TRBV7-6	TRBJ1-5
TGCGCCAGCAGCCAAGCGTTCCCCACAGATACGCAGTATTTT	CASSQAFPTDTQYF	NA	NA	TRBV4-3	TRBJ2-3
TGTGCCAGTACTCCGACTAGAGGAGAGTACAATGAGCAGTTCTTC	CASTPTRGEYNEQFF	NA	once	TRBV19	TRBJ2-1
TGTGCCAGTAGTATCCCGGGACAGGGGAACTATGGCTACACCTTC	CASSIPGQGNYGYTF	TRBD1	NA	TRBV19	TRBJ1-2
TGTGCCAGCAGCTTAGACTTGCGGGGGGGCGGAGAGACCCAGTACTTC	CASSLDLRGGGETQYF	TRBD2	once	TRBV11-2	TRBJ2-5
TGTGCCTGGAGTGCCCGAGGTCGGGGGGGCGGCGATGAAGCTTTCTTT	CAWSARGRGGGDEAFF	NA	NA	TRBV30	TRBJ1-1
TGTGCCAGCAGACGAGGTAGACAGGGTAGCTATGGCTACACCTTC	CASRRGRQGSYGYTF	TRBD1	NA	TRBV6-5	TRBJ1-2
TGCGCCAGCAGTGAGTCGAAGACACGCACAGATACGCAGTATTTT	CASSESKTRTDTQYF	NA	NA	TRBV10-2	TRBJ2-3
TGTGCCAGCAGCCCGGGGACAGGGGCTAGGGCTGAAGCTTTCTTT	CASSPGTGARAEAFF	TRBD1	NA	TRBV5-6	TRBJ1-1
TGTGCCAGCAGCCAGGAGGGGTGGGGTCAGCCCCAGCATTTT	CASSQEGWGQPQHF	NA	NA	TRBV5-4	TRBJ1-5
TGTGCCAGCAGTTACGGGACACAGGCTAGCACAGATACGCAGTATTTT	CASSYGTQASTDTQYF	NA	NA	TRBV2	TRBJ2-3
TGTGCCACCAGCAGTTCGGGGGGCATGAACACTGAAGCTTTCTTT	CATSSSGGMNTEAFF	NA	NA	TRBV15	TRBJ1-1
TGTGCCAGCAGCTTACCCCGACAACTAGCGGGGACTACCTACGAGCAGTACTTC	CASSLPRQLAGTTYEQYF	TRBD2	NA	TRBV7-2	TRBJ2-7
TGTGCCAGCAGCTTACAGGGAAGGGCCTACAATGAGCAGTTCTTC	CASSLQGRAYNEQFF	NA	few	TRBV5-6	TRBJ2-1
TGTGCCAGCAGCCAGGAACGGGGGAACACTGAAGCTTTCTTT	CASSQERGNTEAFF	NA	few	TRBV4-2	TRBJ1-1
TGTGCCAGCAGCCCGACACGGGGGACCGGGGAGCTGTTTTTT	CASSPTRGTGELFF	NA	NA	TRBV7-7	TRBJ2-2
TGTGCCAGCAGTCTGACAAGGGGGTATGGCTACACCTTC	CASSLTRGYGYTF	NA	NA	TRBV27	TRBJ1-2
TGTGCCTGGCAGCCGGGACAGATGAACACTGAAGCTTTCTTT	CAWQPGQMNTEAFF	TRBD1	few	TRBV30	TRBJ1-1
TGTTCCAGCAGCCCGTTGAACACTGAAGCTTTCTTT	CSSSPLNTEAFF	NA	NA	TRBV7-9	TRBJ1-1
TGTGCCAGCAGCTTGTTTATTGGGGACAGGGATTTCTACGAGCAGTACTTC	CASSLFIGDRDFYEQYF	TRBD1	NA	TRBV5-6	TRBJ2-7
TGTGCCAGTAGTATAGATCGGGGGACTGAAGCTTTCTTT	CASSIDRGTEAFF	NA	NA	TRBV19	TRBJ1-1
TGTGCCAGCAGTTACGATACAGAGAACACTGAAGCTTTCTTT	CASSYDTENTEAFF	NA	NA	TRBV6-5	TRBJ1-1
TGTGCCAGCAGTATAATAGCGGGAGAGACCTACGAGCAGTACTTC	CASSIIAGETYEQYF	TRBD2	NA	TRBV7-2	TRBJ2-7